These 25 T cell receptor beta chains originate from one sample sequenced in a study of cytotoxic CD8 clonotypes in ibrutinib-treated CLL. Method: immunoSEQ multiplex PCR; TCRdb's copy keeps in-frame clones and lacks some. The data contain approximately 280,000 clones, roughly three quarters of them seen just once; the ten biggest clones take up about 5.3%. The source was PBMCs, collected at disease progression, from a patient treated with ibrutinib. Receptor source: a human donor with chronic lymphocytic leukemia.

This rearrangement joins TRBV9 to TRBJ2-1, with D tentatively TRBD1 or TRBD2 (6 bases each). The CDR3 length is 16 residues. Germline CDR1 and CDR2: SGDLS and YYNGEE. V was pared by 0 bases and J by 1 base, with 11 bases between. In nucleotides, the CDR3 is TGTGCCAGCAGCGTAGGTGGGGGGCTATCCTACAATGAGCAGTTCTTC. The encoded protein is CASSVGGGLSYNEQFF.

This chain links TRBV7-2 with TRBJ1-3; 10 bases match TRBD1. Germline V gene data show CDR1 as SGHTA and CDR2 as FQGNSA. The CDR3 is made up of 14 amino acids. After removal of 4 bases from V and 6 bases from J, the junction contained 3 bases not matched to a gene. DNA for the CDR3: TGTGCCAGCAGCTGGGGACAGGGGTTAAACACCATATATTTT. As protein: CASSWGQGLNTIYF.

This chain links TRBV27 with TRBJ1-4, with D perhaps TRBD1 (5 bases). Germline loops: CDR1 MNHEY, CDR2 SMNVEV (reference sequence). The CDR3 is 12 amino acids. Trimming left V 4 bases short and J 7 bases short, with 7 bases between. The CDR3 loop reads CASSSGAEKLFF. CDR3 coding DNA: TGTGCCAGCAGTTCCGGGGCTGAAAAACTGTTTTTT. Combining the CDR3 with reference TRBV27 and TRBJ1-4 gives the whole variable domain EAQVTQNPRYLITVTGKKLTVTCSQNMNHEYMSWYRQDPGLGLRQIYYSMNVEVTDKGDVPEGYKVSRKEKRNFPLILESPSPNQTSLYFCASSSGAEKLFFGSGTQLSVL.

J is TRBJ2-7 and V is TRBV18; 7 nucleotides agree with TRBD1. V shed 6 bases and J 9 bases; nucleotides not matched to a gene: 5. CDR1 is KGHSH and CDR2 is LQKENI in the germline V gene. The CDR3 has 11 residues. CDR3 residues: CASSEGGGQYF. The CDR3 nucleotides read TGTGCCAGCTCCGAAGGGGGCGGGCAGTACTTC.

This chain uses TRBV9 with TRBJ1-6; TRBD1 matches 7 bases. Germline CDR1 reads SGDLS; CDR2 reads YYNGEE. The CDR3 covers 16 residues. The ends lost 4 bases at V and 8 bases at J; junction bases unmatched: 12. The CDR3 sequence: CASSLRQGEKDSPLHF. The CDR3 coding sequence is TGTGCCAGCAGCCTCCGACAGGGCGAAAAAGATTCACCCCTCCACTTT.

The rearrangement links TRBV7-6 to TRBJ2-3, with no clear D. Germline CDR1 SGHVS, CDR2 FNYEAQ. V shed 2 bases and J shed 0 bases, with 12 bases lying between them. The CDR3 has 16 residues. As DNA, the CDR3 is TGTGCCAGCAGCTTACCCCCCACGACTAGCACAGATACGCAGTATTTT. Residues: CASSLPPTTSTDTQYF.

The chain has TRBV6-1 and TRBJ2-7, with TRBD1 matching over 10 bases. This CDR3 is built from 13 residues. V shed 6 bases and J 6 bases; nucleotides not matched to a gene: 5. CDR1 MNHNS and CDR2 SASEGT come from the germline V gene. CDR3 coding DNA: TGTGCCAGCAGAGACAGGGGGCTTGGCGAGCAGTACTTC. This codes for CASRDRGLGEQYF.

A single count supports this clone. The genes are TRBV2 and TRBJ1-5; D is ambiguous. Looked up from germline, CDR1 is SNHLY and CDR2 is FYNNEI. The V gene lost 4 bases and the J gene lost 6 bases, with 7 bases spanning the gap. This CDR3 is 12 amino acids long. The CDR3: CASSVLGQPQHF. CDR3 coding DNA: TGTGCCAGCAGTGTGTTAGGTCAGCCCCAGCATTTT. The whole variable domain, filled in from reference TRBV2 and TRBJ1-5, reads EPEVTQTPSHQVTQMGQEVILRCVPISNHLYFYWYRQILGQKVEFLVSFYNNEISEKSEIFDDQFSVERPDGSNFTLKIRSTKLEDSAMYFCASSVLGQPQHFGDGTRLSIL.

This clone was seen once. V is TRBV28 and J is TRBJ1-2; no clear D gene. Germline values: CDR1 MDHEN, CDR2 SYDVKM. The length of the CDR3 is 14 residues. Deletions cut 5 bases from V and 1 base from J, with 11 bases between. CDR3 coding DNA: TGTGCCAGCAGTAGGGCAGCAGATAACTATGGCTACACCTTC. Translation: CASSRAADNYGYTF.

The chain carries TRBV19 and TRBJ1-4, with a possible D match to TRBD1 (6 bases). CDR1 and CDR2 (germline): LNHDA, SQIVND (reference sequence). The CDR3 has 12 residues. V dropped 3 bases and J dropped 8 bases, with 7 bases sitting between them. The CDR3 bases are TGTGCCAGTAGTATTAGGGGGGAAAAACTGTTTTTT. As protein: CASSIRGEKLFF.

This chain connects TRBV7-2 to TRBJ1-5; D not resolved. The CDR3 loop spans 15 amino acids. V was trimmed by 1 base and J by 4 bases, leaving 11 bases between them. CDR1 is SGHTA and CDR2 is FQGNSA in the germline V gene. The CDR3 coding sequence is TGTGCCAGCAGCTTAGATGGCAGAAGAAATCAGCCCCAGCATTTT. It specifies CASSLDGRRNQPQHF. Combining the CDR3 with reference TRBV7-2 and TRBJ1-5 gives the whole variable domain GAGVSQSPSNKVTEKGKDVELRCDPISGHTALYWYRQSLGQGLEFLIYFQGNSAPDKSGLPSDRFSAERTGGSVSTLTIQRTQQEDSAVYLCASSLDGRRNQPQHFGDGTRLSIL.

V and J are TRBV7-2 and TRBJ2-3; unclear D gene. Germline loops: CDR1 SGHTA, CDR2 FQGNSA. Trimming stripped 4 bases from V and 0 bases from J, with 11 bases between. The CDR3 totals 15 residues. This chain's CDR3 is CASSSFRASTDTQYF. CDR3 DNA sequence: TGTGCCAGCAGCTCCTTCCGGGCGAGCACAGATACGCAGTATTTT. The full variable domain, its missing parts supplied by reference TRBV7-2 and TRBJ2-3, is GAGVSQSPSNKVTEKGKDVELRCDPISGHTALYWYRQSLGQGLEFLIYFQGNSAPDKSGLPSDRFSAERTGGSVSTLTIQRTQQEDSAVYLCASSSFRASTDTQYFGPGTRLTVL.

The chain joins TRBV18 to TRBJ2-1; 13 bases align to TRBD2. V trimming: 3 bases; J trimming: 7 bases; junction bases outside the gene matches: 3. The germline V gene encodes CDR1 KGHSH and CDR2 LQKENI. The CDR3 loop spans 15 amino acids. For the CDR3, the DNA is TGTGCCAGCTCACCGGGACTAGCGGGACGAAATGAGCAGTTCTTC. Translated, it gives CASSPGLAGRNEQFF. Using reference TRBV18 and TRBJ2-1 for the parts outside the CDR3, the full variable domain is NAGVMQNPRHLVRRRGQEARLRCSPMKGHSHVYWYRQLPEEGLKFMVYLQKENIIDESGMPKERFSAEFPKEGPSILRIQQVVRGDSAAYFCASSPGLAGRNEQFFGPGTRLTVL.

CDR3 in DNA: TGTGCCAGCAGCGTAGGTGGGTCCTTAGGGTCCCAGTACTTC. Its protein is CASSVGGSLGSQYF. The rearrangement uses TRBV9 and TRBJ2-5; the D is unclear. CDR3 length: 14 residues. CDR1 and CDR2 (germline): SGDLS, YYNGEE. With 0 bases removed from V and 9 bases from J, the gap between germline ends came to 15 bases.

The chain joins TRBV21-1 to TRBJ1-1. TRBV21-1 is noted as a pseudogene. The CDR3 is made up of 11 amino acids. The chain's CDR3 is CASSRVTEAFF. The CDR3 DNA follows: TGTGCCAGCAGCAGGGTCACTGAAGCTTTCTTT.

This chain links TRBV11-2 with TRBJ1-1; D remains ambiguous. Germline lookup yields CDR1 SGHAT and CDR2 FQNNGV. CDR3 length: 13 amino acids. The V and J ends lost 10 bases and 2 bases respectively, with 14 bases between them. The DNA for the CDR3 is TGTGCCACTAAAACGGGCGGCAACACTGAAGCTTTCTTT. This gives the protein CATKTGGNTEAFF.

The CDR3 nucleotides read TGCAGTGCTAGCCGGGCGCACGAGCAGTACTTC. This translates into CSASRAHEQYF. The rearrangement uses TRBV20-1 and TRBJ2-7; D is unresolved. The CDR3 runs 11 residues. Germline V gene sequence: CDR1 DFQATT, CDR2 SNEGSKA (reference sequence). V gave up 3 bases and J gave up 5 bases, with 8 bases separating them.

This rearrangement joins TRBV19 to TRBJ2-6; 10 nucleotides line up with TRBD2. The germline V gene encodes CDR1 LNHDA and CDR2 SQIVND (reference sequence). Trimming at V came to 11 bases and at J to 0 bases, leaving 13 bases not matched to a gene. This CDR3 has 18 residues. This chain's CDR3 is CAATRKSGRASGANVLTF. For the CDR3, the DNA is TGTGCCGCCACAAGGAAAAGCGGGAGGGCCTCTGGGGCCAACGTCCTGACTTTC.

The CDR3 DNA reads as TGCGCCAGCAGAACCGGGACAGGGGCCTACGAGCAGTACTTC. Amino acids: CASRTGTGAYEQYF. The chain joins TRBV5-1 to TRBJ2-7, with 10 positions matching TRBD1. Germline assignment: CDR1 SGHRS and CDR2 YFSETQ. V gave up 5 bases and J gave up 2 bases; unmatched junction bases: 4. This CDR3 region has 14 residues.

The genes are TRBV18 and TRBJ2-7; 7 bases align to TRBD2. J was trimmed by 6 bases and V by 4 bases; bases with no gene match: 12. From germline, CDR1 is KGHSH and CDR2 LQKENI. The CDR3 sequence is 15 residues long. The DNA for the CDR3 is TGTGCCAGCTCACTCCGGCTAGCGGCCACCTTCGAGCAGTACTTC. It encodes CASSLRLAATFEQYF.

The chain has TRBV28 and TRBJ1-5; D might be TRBD1 (6 bases). This CDR3 has 14 amino acids. V gave up 5 bases and J gave up 1 base, with 9 bases separating them. Germline-derived CDR1 and CDR2 are MDHEN and SYDVKM. Written as DNA, the CDR3 is TGTGCCAGCAGTCCGGGGGGCAGCAATCAGCCCCAGCATTTT. Residues: CASSPGGSNQPQHF.

The chain combines TRBV7-9 with TRBJ2-5, with 12 positions matching TRBD2. Trimming cost V 5 bases and J 3 bases; bases outside gene matches: 1. CDR3 length equals 14 residues. Germline CDR1 and CDR2: SEHNR and FQNEAQ (reference sequence). CDR3 in DNA: TGTGCCAGCAGCCGGACTAGCGGGGAAGAGACCCAGTACTTC. Translating it yields CASSRTSGEETQYF.

The rearrangement joins TRBV9 to TRBJ2-1, with 10 bases that match TRBD2. Germline V gene lookup returns CDR1 SGDLS and CDR2 YYNGEE. The J segment lost 4 bases and the V segment lost 0 bases, leaving 1 base of the junction unmatched. This CDR3 comprises 15 residues. CDR3 coding DNA: TGTGCCAGCAGCGTAGAGCGGGGGGGATACAATGAGCAGTTCTTC. Its protein is CASSVERGGYNEQFF.

The J gene is TRBJ2-1, the V gene TRBV10-1; the match to TRBD1 covers 9 bases. The trim removed 5 bases at V and 4 bases at J, leaving 6 bases unmatched. This CDR3 is 15 amino acids long. Germline CDR1 and CDR2: WNHNN and SYGVQD (reference sequence). The CDR3 here is CASSKTGGVYNEQFF. For the CDR3, the DNA is TGCGCCAGCAGTAAGACAGGGGGAGTTTACAATGAGCAGTTCTTC.

The table lists this clone with a few counts. The rearrangement joins TRBV11-2 to TRBJ1-1, with D possibly TRBD1 on 5 matching bases. Trimming took off 4 bases at V and 6 bases at J, with 6 bases between the two ends. The germline V gene encodes CDR1 SGHAT and CDR2 FQNNGV. The CDR3 is 11 residues long. The DNA for the CDR3 is TGTGCCAGCAGCTGGACACCTGAAGCTTTCTTT. Its translation is CASSWTPEAFF. Full variable domain (rest looked up from reference TRBV11-2 and TRBJ1-1): EAGVAQSPRYKIIEKRQSVAFWCNPISGHATLYWYQQILGQGPKLLIQFQNNGVVDDSQLPKDRFSAERLKGVDSTLKIQPAKLEDSAVYLCASSWTPEAFFGQGTRLTVV.